These T cell receptor beta chains were read from a single sample in a study of T cells after yellow fever vaccination. TCRdb recomputed calls from the 5' RACE reads with MiXCR, one row per CDR3 protein. Of 300,000 to 400,000 distinct CDR3 sequences in the sample, about 10% were seen once. Sequenced here: CD4+ T cells sorted from PBMCs, sampled 45 days after the yellow fever booster vaccination. These receptors came from a man aged 18 to 30 who received the YFV17D yellow fever vaccine. Both conserved end residues are part of each CDR3. D genes are given only for firm matches. Clone size, where shown, is once, few, many, or a class for clones that have expanded.

cdr3_length j_call d_call v_call clone_size cdr3_aa cdr3_nt
17 TRBJ2-3 NA TRBV7-2 NA CASSLELSASSTDTQYF TGTGCCAGCAGCTTAGAGTTGTCGGCTAGCAGCACAGATACGCAGTATTTT
14 TRBJ2-1 TRBD1 TRBV6-2/TRBV6-3 many CASATGVSYNEQFF TGTGCCAGCGCGACAGGGGTCTCCTACAATGAGCAGTTCTTC
14 TRBJ2-5 NA TRBV18 many CASSPSQGRETQYF TGTGCCAGCTCACCAAGCCAGGGGCGTGAGACCCAGTACTTC
13 TRBJ2-5 NA TRBV5-3 few CARSADVKETQYF TGTGCCAGAAGCGCGGACGTAAAAGAGACCCAGTACTTC
14 TRBJ2-7 NA TRBV7-2 NA CASSFRGPPLEQYF TGTGCCAGCAGCTTTAGGGGTCCCCCCTTGGAGCAGTACTTC
16 TRBJ2-1 TRBD2 TRBV11-2 few CASSLASGVWEREQFF TGTGCCAGCAGCTTAGCAAGCGGGGTATGGGAACGTGAGCAGTTCTTC
11 TRBJ2-1 NA TRBV6-5 NA CDSSSSGAQFF TGTGACAGCAGTTCTAGTGGAGCGCAGTTCTTC
16 TRBJ2-7 TRBD1 TRBV4-2 NA CASSHATGDPPYEQYF TGTGCCAGCAGCCACGCGACAGGGGACCCCCCCTACGAGCAGTACTTC
14 TRBJ1-6 NA TRBV7-2 NA CASSIQGGDSPLHF TGTGCCAGCAGCATACAAGGGGGGGATTCACCCCTCCACTTT
17 TRBJ1-2 TRBD1 TRBV6-2/TRBV6-3 NA CASGQQGAPDFIYGYTF TGTGCCAGCGGACAACAGGGGGCCCCGGATTTCATCTATGGCTACACCTTC
16 TRBJ1-6 NA TRBV5-1 many CASSLDQGSPNSPLHF TGCGCCAGCAGCTTGGATCAGGGGTCGCCTAATTCACCCCTCCACTTT
15 TRBJ2-2 NA TRBV28 NA CASRTGTLNTGELFF TGTGCCAGCAGGACCGGGACCTTAAACACCGGGGAGCTGTTTTTT
19 TRBJ2-2 TRBD2 TRBV12-3/TRBV12-4 few CASRPPPGLAGGYTGELFF TGTGCCAGCAGGCCTCCGCCGGGACTAGCGGGGGGGTACACCGGGGAGCTGTTTTTT
12 TRBJ1-5 NA TRBV15 NA CATSRVGQPQHF TGTGCCACCAGCAGAGTTGGTCAGCCCCAGCATTTT
15 TRBJ1-3 NA TRBV7-2 NA CASSFRWSSGNTIYF TGTGCCAGCAGCTTCCGATGGAGCTCTGGAAACACCATATATTTT
18 TRBJ2-5 TRBD1 TRBV5-1 NA CASSLLGPETGGSETQYF TGCGCCAGCAGCTTGCTGGGACCCGAGACAGGGGGGTCAGAGACCCAGTACTTC
14 TRBJ2-2 NA TRBV20-1 few CSARDGGNTGELFF TGCAGTGCTAGAGACGGGGGAAACACCGGGGAGCTGTTTTTT
13 TRBJ1-1 NA TRBV20-1 few CSASPGLDTEAFF TGCAGTGCTAGCCCAGGGTTGGACACTGAAGCTTTCTTT
14 TRBJ2-7 NA TRBV5-1 many CASSRTGTPDEQYF TGCGCCAGCAGCCGTACCGGGACTCCCGACGAGCAGTACTTC
16 TRBJ2-3 NA TRBV2 few CASSERAGFSTDTQYF TGTGCCAGCAGTGAAAGGGCGGGGTTTAGCACAGATACGCAGTATTTT
15 TRBJ2-2 NA TRBV5-1 NA CASSLVPSKAGELFF TGCGCCAGCAGCCTTGTCCCGAGTAAGGCCGGGGAGCTGTTTTTT
13 TRBJ2-3 NA TRBV7-9 few CASSLGTSDTQYF TGTGCCAGCAGCTTAGGGACCTCAGATACGCAGTATTTT
16 TRBJ2-1 NA TRBV7-3 few CASSITGTYSYNEQFF TGTGCCAGCAGCATCACCGGGACCTACTCCTACAATGAGCAGTTCTTC
15 TRBJ2-1 NA TRBV6-2/TRBV6-3 many CASSYLRPQGNEQFF TGTGCCAGCAGTTACCTGAGGCCCCAGGGGAATGAGCAGTTCTTC
15 TRBJ2-2 NA TRBV7-2 many CASSFRGRGTGELFF TGTGCCAGCAGCTTTCGGGGGCGCGGCACCGGGGAGCTGTTTTTT
15 TRBJ2-3 NA TRBV19 NA CASRQRGARTDTQYF TGTGCCAGTAGACAACGGGGTGCTAGGACAGATACGCAGTATTTT
15 TRBJ1-5 TRBD1 TRBV12-3/TRBV12-4 NA CASSLRTGRNQPQHF TGTGCCAGCAGTTTACGGACAGGGAGAAATCAGCCCCAGCATTTT
15 TRBJ2-2 NA TRBV9 NA CASSLTWGGTGELFF TGTGCCAGCAGCCTCACCTGGGGAGGCACCGGGGAGCTGTTTTTT
16 TRBJ2-1 NA TRBV11-1 few CASSPWGNGSYNEQFF TGTGCCAGCAGCCCCTGGGGAAACGGCTCCTACAATGAGCAGTTCTTC
17 TRBJ1-4 NA TRBV23-1 NA CASSQSVGGPGNEKLFF TGCGCCAGCAGTCAATCGGTGGGGGGACCCGGGAATGAAAAACTGTTTTTT
14 TRBJ2-3 NA TRBV20-1 many CSATGPLLIDTQYF TGCAGTGCTACGGGACCCTTGCTGATAGATACGCAGTATTTT
15 TRBJ1-1 NA TRBV11-2 NA CASSLMSGGYTEAFF TGTGCCAGCAGCTTAATGTCGGGGGGCTACACTGAAGCTTTCTTT
13 TRBJ1-1 NA TRBV12-3/TRBV12-4 few CASSFKGSAEAFF TGTGCCAGCAGCTTCAAGGGTTCAGCTGAAGCTTTCTTT
12 TRBJ1-1 NA TRBV12-5 NA CASGLGNTEAFF TGTGCTAGTGGTTTGGGGAACACTGAAGCTTTCTTT
15 TRBJ1-5 NA TRBV6-5 few CASRPDGGAEQPQHF TGTGCCAGCAGACCCGACGGGGGGGCTGAACAGCCCCAGCATTTT
19 TRBJ2-3 NA TRBV7-9 many CASSPWGLAPRQPLDTQYF TGTGCCAGCAGCCCTTGGGGGCTTGCGCCGAGGCAACCGCTTGATACGCAGTATTTT
13 TRBJ1-2 NA TRBV10-3 few CADSRGLGYGYTF TGTGCCGACAGTAGGGGGTTAGGGTATGGCTACACCTTC
12 TRBJ2-5 NA TRBV3-1 NA CASSQTQETQYF TGTGCCAGCAGCCAAACACAAGAGACCCAGTACTTC
13 TRBJ1-1 NA TRBV18 NA CASTPGGNTEAFF TGTGCCAGCACGCCGGGGGGGAACACTGAAGCTTTCTTT
18 TRBJ2-6 NA TRBV4-2 NA CASSQDKGQPTGANVLTF TGTGCCAGCAGCCAAGATAAAGGACAGCCCACTGGGGCCAACGTCCTGACTTTC
15 TRBJ2-5 TRBD1 TRBV5-6 few CASSRRTGAGETQYF TGTGCCAGCAGCCGTCGGACAGGGGCGGGCGAGACCCAGTACTTC
14 TRBJ2-1 NA TRBV20-1 NA CSARQRSSYNEQFF TGCAGTGCTAGACAGCGAAGCTCCTACAATGAGCAGTTCTTC
15 TRBJ1-1 NA TRBV24-1 NA CATSAPLEGNTEAFF TGTGCCACCAGTGCCCCCCTCGAGGGAAACACTGAAGCTTTCTTT
14 TRBJ2-7 NA TRBV5-1 NA CASAIIGKGYEQYF TGCGCCAGCGCAATTATTGGGAAAGGTTACGAGCAGTACTTC
17 TRBJ2-1 TRBD2 TRBV11-3 NA CASSTSQTSGGLNEQFF TGTGCCAGCAGTACTTCCCAGACTAGCGGGGGACTCAATGAGCAGTTCTTC